These 31 T cell receptor beta chains came from one sample sequenced in a study of T cells expressing NK-cell markers. Each CDR3 protein gets one entry in TCRdb, which reprocessed the 5' RACE reads and gives no DNA. This listing includes 350,000 to 400,000 distinct CDR3 sequences. Sequencing was done on a sample of blood T cells: a sorted CD56 or NKG2C T cell subset, CD4+ or CD8+ T cells, or bulk PBMC T cells (not recorded which). These receptors were taken from a woman aged 45-65 years in good health.

The chain is built from TRBV20-1 and TRBJ2-7. The CDR3 is made up of 14 amino acids. Germline lookup yields CDR1 DFQATT and CDR2 SNEGSKA (reference sequence). The CDR3 is CSARDGSETYEQYF.

The chain couples TRBV6-6 to TRBJ2-5; without DNA, the TCRdb call of TRBD2 cannot be checked. Looked up from germline, CDR1 is MNHNY and CDR2 is SVGAGI (reference sequence). This CDR3 is 17 amino acids long. CDR3 sequence: CASSSRTSGRIGETQYF.

This chain joins TRBV11-2 and TRBJ1-4; TCRdb reports TRBD1, a call that lacks DNA to check it against. The germline CDR1 and CDR2 sequences are SGHAT and FQNNGV. The CDR3 consists of 13 residues. The CDR3 spells CASSTGMNEKLFF.

The V and J genes are TRBV5-1 and TRBJ2-5; the D call of TRBD2 rests on TCRdb alone, since no DNA is present to check it. Germline loops: CDR1 SGHRS, CDR2 YFSETQ. This CDR3 is built from 15 residues. CDR3 residues: CASSLSGEWRETQYF. The variable domain in full, with the rest retrieved from reference TRBV5-1 and TRBJ2-5, is KAGVTQTPRYLIKTRGQQVTLSCSPISGHRSVSWYQQTPGQGLQFLFEYFSETQRNKGNFPGRFSGRQFSNSRSEMNVSTLELGDSALYLCASSLSGEWRETQYFGPGTRLLVL.

This chain connects TRBV5-5 to TRBJ1-3. Germline CDR1 is SGHKS and CDR2 is YYEKEE (reference sequence). The CDR3 has 14 amino acids. CDR3 sequence reads: CASSLSNSGNTIYF.

The chain couples TRBV20-1 to TRBJ2-4. CDR3 length: 14 residues. The germline CDR1 and CDR2 sequences are DFQATT and SNEGSKA (reference sequence). The CDR3 is CSADGAWAKNIQYF.

The gene calls are TRBV11-3 and TRBJ1-1; TCRdb indicates TRBD1, and absent DNA this call remains unverified. CDR3 length: 15 residues. Germline V gene data show CDR1 as SGHNT and CDR2 as YENEEA. CDR3 region: CASSLGPGSKTEAFF.

The chain combines TRBV29-1 with TRBJ2-2; TCRdb outputs TRBD1, but without DNA this stays unchecked. Germline CDR1 and CDR2: SQVTM and ANQGSEA. The CDR3 spans 14 residues. CDR3: CSVVGGGAGRELFF.

The chain has TRBV6-6 and TRBJ1-5; the D gene TCRdb calls, TRBD1, cannot be checked with no DNA. Germline V gene data show CDR1 as MNHNY and CDR2 as SVGAGI (reference sequence). The CDR3 is 13 residues long. The CDR3 reads CAGGGSFNQPQHF.

This chain links TRBV12-3 or TRBV12-4 with TRBJ2-7; TCRdb gives TRBD2 as the D gene, but with no DNA this cannot be confirmed. CDR3 length equals 14 residues. CDR3 sequence: CASSLGAPGNEQYF.

The chain has TRBV20-1 and TRBJ2-3; TCRdb's assignment of TRBD2 cannot be checked, as there is no DNA. The germline gives CDR1 DFQATT, CDR2 SNEGSKA (reference sequence). This CDR3 spans 17 amino acids. CDR3: CSARGSPLEGGLDTQYF.

J is TRBJ2-3 and V is TRBV20-1; TCRdb lists TRBD1, though no DNA is available to test this call. The germline CDR1 and CDR2 sequences are DFQATT and SNEGSKA (reference sequence). The CDR3 is 15 amino acids. CDR3 sequence reads: CSAQVSRRAPDTQYF.

The chain carries TRBV7-9 and TRBJ2-7. Germline CDR1 SEHNR, CDR2 FQNEAQ (reference sequence). The CDR3 sequence is 12 residues long. CDR3 sequence reads: CASSRFAYEQYF.

The chain uses TRBV9 and TRBJ2-5; the TCRdb D gene call, TRBD1, has no DNA to confirm it. This CDR3 has 15 amino acids. Germline CDR1 reads SGDLS; CDR2 reads YYNGEE. The CDR3 reads CASSVSLRVKETQYF.

The chain recombines TRBV20-1 with TRBJ1-6; TCRdb indicates TRBD1, and absent DNA this call remains unverified. This CDR3 comprises 14 residues. Per the germline V gene, CDR1 is DFQATT and CDR2 is SNEGSKA (reference sequence). The CDR3 is CSASWRGVDSPLHF.

The chain carries TRBV6-6 and TRBJ2-5; TCRdb gives TRBD1 as the D gene, but with no DNA this cannot be confirmed. CDR1 and CDR2 (germline): MNHNY, SVGAGI (reference sequence). CDR3 length equals 13 residues. This CDR3 reads CASSYGGAETQYF.

The V gene is TRBV29-1, the J gene TRBJ2-1; the TRBD1 assignment by TCRdb is unverifiable without DNA. CDR1 and CDR2 (germline): SQVTM, ANQGSEA. The CDR3 loop spans 13 amino acids. The CDR3 region is CSVLRPVMDEQFF.

This chain joins TRBV6-1 and TRBJ1-1; the TRBD1 assignment by TCRdb is unverifiable without DNA. Germline assignment: CDR1 MNHNS and CDR2 SASEGT. The CDR3 loop spans 13 amino acids. The CDR3 is CASSEATGTEAFF.

The chain links TRBV5-1 to TRBJ2-5; TCRdb gives TRBD1 as the D gene, but with no DNA this cannot be confirmed. This CDR3 is 16 amino acids long. Germline CDR1 and CDR2: SGHRS and YFSETQ. The CDR3 here is CASSQTGHISKETQYF.

The chain recombines TRBV7-8 with TRBJ2-2. In germline, CDR1 is SGHVS, CDR2 FQNEAQ. The CDR3 spans 14 residues. The CDR3 here is CASRRFKGSGELFF.

V usage is TRBV5-1 and J usage is TRBJ1-2; as DNA is missing, the TRBD1 call by TCRdb cannot be tested. The CDR3 contains 14 residues. Germline lookup yields CDR1 SGHRS and CDR2 YFSETQ. CDR3 protein: CASSSQGANYGYTF. Together with reference TRBV5-1 and TRBJ1-2, the CDR3 gives the full variable domain: KAGVTQTPRYLIKTRGQQVTLSCSPISGHRSVSWYQQTPGQGLQFLFEYFSETQRNKGNFPGRFSGRQFSNSRSEMNVSTLELGDSALYLCASSSQGANYGYTFGSGTRLTVV.

CDR3 region: CSALLGVAGAGELFF. This sequence joins TRBV29-1 and TRBJ2-2; TCRdb gives TRBD2 as the D gene, but with no DNA this cannot be confirmed. This CDR3 is 15 amino acids long. CDR1 is SQVTM, CDR2 ANQGSEA, per germline.

The V gene is TRBV12-3 or TRBV12-4, the J gene TRBJ2-7. CDR3 size: 14 residues. CDR3 loop: CASSLGYSAYEQYF.

The chain recombines TRBV27 with TRBJ2-1; TCRdb indicates TRBD1, and absent DNA this call remains unverified. The germline V gene has CDR1 MNHEY and CDR2 SMNVEV (reference sequence). This CDR3 spans 14 amino acids. CDR3 protein: CASSLGQGDNEQFF.

This sequence joins TRBV7-9 and TRBJ1-5; there is no DNA to check the TCRdb D call of TRBD1. Per germline, CDR1 SEHNR and CDR2 FQNEAQ (reference sequence). The CDR3 covers 14 residues. The CDR3 region is CASSSGTFDQPQHF.

The chain uses TRBV12-3 or TRBV12-4 and TRBJ1-1; without DNA, the TCRdb call of TRBD1 cannot be checked. The CDR3 has 12 amino acids. CDR3 amino acids: CASSINRDEAFF.

The chain joins TRBV12-3 or TRBV12-4 to TRBJ2-3; TCRdb picks TRBD1, but there is no DNA to check that call. CDR3 length equals 15 residues. This CDR3 is CASSRQGALRDTQYF.

The gene calls are TRBV5-1 and TRBJ2-3. Germline CDR1 and CDR2: SGHRS and YFSETQ. The CDR3 extends over 14 amino acids. CDR3 sequence: CASSLAAEKDTQYF.

This sequence joins TRBV5-6 and TRBJ2-1; without DNA, the TCRdb call of TRBD1 cannot be checked. Germline CDR1 is SGHDT and CDR2 is YYEEEE. This CDR3 comprises 15 residues. The CDR3: CASIYGGSAFNEQFF.

CDR3 region: CASTEQGQGYTF. This rearrangement joins TRBV11-2 to TRBJ1-2; TCRdb reports TRBD1, a call that lacks DNA to check it against. The germline V gene has CDR1 SGHAT and CDR2 FQNNGV. CDR3 length equals 12 residues. Full variable domain (outside the CDR3, taken from reference TRBV11-2 and TRBJ1-2): EAGVAQSPRYKIIEKRQSVAFWCNPISGHATLYWYQQILGQGPKLLIQFQNNGVVDDSQLPKDRFSAERLKGVDSTLKIQPAKLEDSAVYLCASTEQGQGYTFGSGTRLTVV.

The chain links TRBV6-6 to TRBJ2-1. CDR1 is MNHNY, CDR2 SVGAGI, per germline (reference sequence). This CDR3 contains 13 residues. The CDR3 loop reads CASSPFVGNEQFF.